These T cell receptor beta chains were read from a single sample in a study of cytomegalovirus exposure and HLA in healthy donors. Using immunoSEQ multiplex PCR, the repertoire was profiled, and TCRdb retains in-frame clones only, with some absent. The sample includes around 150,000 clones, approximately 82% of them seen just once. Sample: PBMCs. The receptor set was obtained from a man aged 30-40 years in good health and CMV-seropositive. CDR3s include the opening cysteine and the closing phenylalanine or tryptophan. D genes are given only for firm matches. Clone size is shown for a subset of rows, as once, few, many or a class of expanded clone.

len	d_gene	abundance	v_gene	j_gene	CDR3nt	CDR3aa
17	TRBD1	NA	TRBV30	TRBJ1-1	TGTGCCTGGAGCCTTCCCCGTGAGCGGACAGGCAACACTGAAGCTTTCTTT	CAWSLPRERTGNTEAFF
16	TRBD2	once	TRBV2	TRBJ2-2	TGTGCCAGCAGTAACGGACTAGCGGGGCACACCGGGGAGCTGTTTTTT	CASSNGLAGHTGELFF
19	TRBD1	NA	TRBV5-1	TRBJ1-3	TGCGCCAGCAGCTTGGGGGGTCCCGGGACAGGGGGCGAAGGAAACACCATATATTTT	CASSLGGPGTGGEGNTIYF
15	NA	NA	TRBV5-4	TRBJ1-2	TGTGCCAGCAGCCCGGGAGGTGCTGATTTGTATGGCTACACCTTC	CASSPGGADLYGYTF
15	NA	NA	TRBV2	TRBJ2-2	TGTGCCAGCAGACCCTCGGCGGTTAACACCGGGGAGCTGTTTTTT	CASRPSAVNTGELFF
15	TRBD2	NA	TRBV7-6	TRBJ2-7	TGTGCCAGCAGCTTAACAGCGGGAGGTCCCTACGAGCAGTACTTC	CASSLTAGGPYEQYF
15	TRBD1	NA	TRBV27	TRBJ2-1	TGTGCCAGCAGGCTACCTGGACAGGGCTGGGATGAGCAGTTCTTC	CASRLPGQGWDEQFF
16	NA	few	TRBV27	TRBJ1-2	TGTGCCAGCGGCCGGGCGGGGGGAGCCTCTAACTATGGCTACACCTTC	CASGRAGGASNYGYTF
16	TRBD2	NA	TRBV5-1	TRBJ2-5	TGCGCCAGCAGCCCCGGGACTAGCGGGGGAGGCGAGACCCAGTACTTC	CASSPGTSGGGETQYF
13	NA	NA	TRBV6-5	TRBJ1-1	TGTGCCAGCAGTACAGAAGTCAACACTGAAGCTTTCTTT	CASSTEVNTEAFF
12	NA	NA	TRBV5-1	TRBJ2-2	TGCGCCAGCGTAACGGGCACCGGGGAGCTGTTTTTT	CASVTGTGELFF
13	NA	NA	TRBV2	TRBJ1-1	TGTGCCAGCACGGGGGAGGCGAACACTGAAGCTTTCTTT	CASTGEANTEAFF
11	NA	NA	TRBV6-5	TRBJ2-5	TGTGCCAGCAGTTCTTTAGAGACCCAGTACTTC	CASSSLETQYF
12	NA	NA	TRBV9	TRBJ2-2	TGTGCCAGCAGCCGAGGTCCCGGGGAGCTGTTTTTT	CASSRGPGELFF
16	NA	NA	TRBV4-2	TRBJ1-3	TGTGCCAGCAGCCAAGATGAGCGGATCTCTGGAAACACCATATATTTT	CASSQDERISGNTIYF
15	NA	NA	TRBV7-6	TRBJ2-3	TGTGCCAGCAGCTTAGGTGGGTTAGGAGGAGATACGCAGTATTTT	CASSLGGLGGDTQYF
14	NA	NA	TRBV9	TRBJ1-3	TGTGCCAGCAGCGATCTTTCCTCTGGAAACACCATATATTTT	CASSDLSSGNTIYF